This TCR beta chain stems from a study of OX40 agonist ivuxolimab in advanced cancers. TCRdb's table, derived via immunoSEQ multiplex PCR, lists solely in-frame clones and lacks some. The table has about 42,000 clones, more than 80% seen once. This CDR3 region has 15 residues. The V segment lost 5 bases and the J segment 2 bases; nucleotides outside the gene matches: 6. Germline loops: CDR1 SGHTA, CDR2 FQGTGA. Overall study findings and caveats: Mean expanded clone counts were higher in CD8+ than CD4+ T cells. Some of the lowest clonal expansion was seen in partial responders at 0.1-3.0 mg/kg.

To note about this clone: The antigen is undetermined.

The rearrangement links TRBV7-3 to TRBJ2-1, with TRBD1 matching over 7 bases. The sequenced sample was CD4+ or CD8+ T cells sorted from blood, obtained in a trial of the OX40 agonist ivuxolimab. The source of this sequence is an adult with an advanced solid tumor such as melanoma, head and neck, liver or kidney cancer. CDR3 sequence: CASSPTGAAYNEQFF. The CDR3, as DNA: TGTGCCAGCAGCCCCACAGGGGCGGCCTACAATGAGCAGTTCTTC.